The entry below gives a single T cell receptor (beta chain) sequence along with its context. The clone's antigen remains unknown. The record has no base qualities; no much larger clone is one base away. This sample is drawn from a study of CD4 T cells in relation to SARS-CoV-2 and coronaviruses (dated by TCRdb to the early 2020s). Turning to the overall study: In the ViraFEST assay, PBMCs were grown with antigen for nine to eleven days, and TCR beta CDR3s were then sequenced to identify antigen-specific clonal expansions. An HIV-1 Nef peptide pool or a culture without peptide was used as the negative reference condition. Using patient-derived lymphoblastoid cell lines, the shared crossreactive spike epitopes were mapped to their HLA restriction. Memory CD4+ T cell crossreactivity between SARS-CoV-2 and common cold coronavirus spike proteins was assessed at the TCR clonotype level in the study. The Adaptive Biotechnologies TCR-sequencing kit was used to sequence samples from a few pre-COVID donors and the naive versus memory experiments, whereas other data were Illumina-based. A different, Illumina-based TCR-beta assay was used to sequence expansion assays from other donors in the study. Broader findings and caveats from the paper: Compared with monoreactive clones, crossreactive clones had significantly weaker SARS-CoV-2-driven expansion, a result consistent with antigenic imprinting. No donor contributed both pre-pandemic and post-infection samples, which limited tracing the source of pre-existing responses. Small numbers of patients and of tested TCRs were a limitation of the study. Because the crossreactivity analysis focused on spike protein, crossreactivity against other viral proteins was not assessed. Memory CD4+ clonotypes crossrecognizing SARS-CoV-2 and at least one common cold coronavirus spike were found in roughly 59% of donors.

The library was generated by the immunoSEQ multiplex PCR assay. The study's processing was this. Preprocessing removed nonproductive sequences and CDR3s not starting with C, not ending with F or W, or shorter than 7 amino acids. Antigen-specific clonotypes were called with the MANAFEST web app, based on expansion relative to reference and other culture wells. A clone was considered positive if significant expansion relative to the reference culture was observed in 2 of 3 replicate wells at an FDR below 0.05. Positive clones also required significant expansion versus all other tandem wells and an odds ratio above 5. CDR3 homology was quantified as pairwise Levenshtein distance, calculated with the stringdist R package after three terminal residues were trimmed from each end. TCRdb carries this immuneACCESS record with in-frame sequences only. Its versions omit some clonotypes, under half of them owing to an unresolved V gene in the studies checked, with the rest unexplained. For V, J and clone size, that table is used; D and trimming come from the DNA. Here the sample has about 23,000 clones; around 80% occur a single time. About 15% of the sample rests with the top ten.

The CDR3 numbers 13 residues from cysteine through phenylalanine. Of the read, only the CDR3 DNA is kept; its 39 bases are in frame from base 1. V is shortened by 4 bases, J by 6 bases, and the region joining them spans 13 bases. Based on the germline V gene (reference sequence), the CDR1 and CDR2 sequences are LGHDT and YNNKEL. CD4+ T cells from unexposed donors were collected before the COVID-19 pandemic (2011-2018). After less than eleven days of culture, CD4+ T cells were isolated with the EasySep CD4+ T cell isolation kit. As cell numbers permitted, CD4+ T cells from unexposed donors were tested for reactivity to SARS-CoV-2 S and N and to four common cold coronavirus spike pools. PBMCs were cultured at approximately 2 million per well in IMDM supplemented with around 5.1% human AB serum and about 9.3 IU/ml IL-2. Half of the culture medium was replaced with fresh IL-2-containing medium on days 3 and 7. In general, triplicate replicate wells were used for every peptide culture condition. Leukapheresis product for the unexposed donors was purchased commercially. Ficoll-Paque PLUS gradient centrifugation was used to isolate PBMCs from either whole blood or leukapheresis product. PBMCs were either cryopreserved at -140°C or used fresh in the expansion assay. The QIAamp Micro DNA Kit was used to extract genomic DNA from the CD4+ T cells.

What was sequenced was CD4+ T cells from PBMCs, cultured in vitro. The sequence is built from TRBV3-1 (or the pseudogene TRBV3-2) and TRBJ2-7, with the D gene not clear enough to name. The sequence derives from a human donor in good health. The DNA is TGTGCCAGCAGCCCGACACAAATGGGCGAGCAGTACTTC. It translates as CASSPTQMGEQYF.